This T cell receptor (beta chain) was documented in a study of blood T cell repertoires in COVID-19. Study context: Whether acute or convalescent, the COVID-19 samples came from the United States, Italy and Spain.

The CDR3 has 16 residues. The germline V gene has CDR1 SQVTM and CDR2 ANQGSEA. V gave up 6 bases and J gave up 4 bases; unmatched junction bases: 16. Original processing notes: Amplification of reference gene primers provided the estimated nucleated cell counts. Only in-frame clones appear in the TCRdb table, and some are missing; sequencing was by immunoSEQ multiplex PCR. The D gene and trimming were derived from the DNA, and the V and J assignments and clone size from that table. The sample records 110,000 or so clones, roughly 80% being singletons. The TCR sequence derives from a human donor in a cohort sampled during active COVID-19. Sequences were obtained from peripheral blood. The chain recombines TRBV29-1 with TRBJ2-3, with 7 positions matching TRBD1. CDR3 amino acids: CSVGALGTGAADTQYF. The CDR3 DNA sequence: TGCAGCGTGGGGGCTCTCGGAACAGGGGCAGCAGATACGCAGTATTTT.